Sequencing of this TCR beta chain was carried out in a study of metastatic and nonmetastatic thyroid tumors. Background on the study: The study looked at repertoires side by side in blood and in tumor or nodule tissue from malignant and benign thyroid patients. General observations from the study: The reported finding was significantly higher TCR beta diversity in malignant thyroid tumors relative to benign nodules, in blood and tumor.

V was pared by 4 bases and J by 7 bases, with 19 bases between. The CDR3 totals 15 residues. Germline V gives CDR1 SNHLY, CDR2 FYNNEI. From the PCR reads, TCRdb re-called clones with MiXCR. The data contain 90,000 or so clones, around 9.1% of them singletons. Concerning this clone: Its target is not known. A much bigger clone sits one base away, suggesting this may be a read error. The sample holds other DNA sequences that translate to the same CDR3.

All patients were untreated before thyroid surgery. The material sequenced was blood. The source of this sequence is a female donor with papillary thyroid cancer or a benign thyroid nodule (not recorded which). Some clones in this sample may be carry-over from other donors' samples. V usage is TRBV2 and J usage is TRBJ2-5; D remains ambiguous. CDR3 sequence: CASSVFGTAEGTQYF. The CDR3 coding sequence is TGTGCCAGCAGTGTATTTGGTACAGCTGAAGGGACCCAGTACTTC.